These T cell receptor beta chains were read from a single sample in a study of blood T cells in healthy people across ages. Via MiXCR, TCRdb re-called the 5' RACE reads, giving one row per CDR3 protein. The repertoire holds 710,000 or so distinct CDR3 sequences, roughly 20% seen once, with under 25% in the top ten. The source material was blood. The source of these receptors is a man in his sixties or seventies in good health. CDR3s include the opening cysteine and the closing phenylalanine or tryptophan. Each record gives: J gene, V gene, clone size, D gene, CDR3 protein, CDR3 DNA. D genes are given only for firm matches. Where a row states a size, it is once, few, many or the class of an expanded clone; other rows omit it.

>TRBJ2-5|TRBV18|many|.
CASSPRQGETQYF
TGTGCCAGCTCACCAAGGCAGGGAGAGACCCAGTACTTC
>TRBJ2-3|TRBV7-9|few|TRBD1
CASMEGGADTQYF
TGTGCCAGCATGGAAGGGGGCGCAGATACGCAGTATTTT
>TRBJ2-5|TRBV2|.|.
CASSEGSLQETQYF
TGTGCCAGCAGTGAGGGGTCCCTCCAAGAGACCCAGTACTTC
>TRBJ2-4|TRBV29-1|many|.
CSVDAQGAKNIQYF
TGCAGCGTGGACGCTCAGGGAGCCAAAAACATTCAGTACTTC
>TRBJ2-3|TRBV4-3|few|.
CASRYRVERITDTQYF
TGCGCCAGCAGATACAGGGTCGAAAGGATTACAGATACGCAGTATTTT
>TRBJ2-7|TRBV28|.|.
CASSAARYEQYF
TGTGCCAGCAGTGCAGCGAGGTACGAGCAGTACTTC
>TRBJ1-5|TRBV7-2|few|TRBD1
CASSLGTGHQPQHF
TGTGCCAGCAGCCTAGGGACAGGCCATCAGCCCCAGCATTTT
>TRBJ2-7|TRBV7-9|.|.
CASSRPTGTSYEQYF
TGTGCCAGCAGCCGCCCGACGGGAACCTCCTACGAGCAGTACTTC
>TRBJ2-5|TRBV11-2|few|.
CASSLNPGAGETQYF
TGTGCCAGCAGCTTAAATCCGGGGGCGGGTGAGACCCAGTACTTC
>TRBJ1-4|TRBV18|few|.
CASSPPGPGSTNEKLFF
TGTGCCAGCTCACCACCGGGACCAGGGTCAACTAATGAAAAACTGTTTTTT
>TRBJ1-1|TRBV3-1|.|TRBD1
CASSRKNRGHTETFF
TGTGCCAGCAGCCGGAAAAACAGGGGGCACACTGAAACTTTCTTT
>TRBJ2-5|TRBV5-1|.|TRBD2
CASSLTSGNQQGTQYF
TGCGCCAGCAGCCTGACTAGCGGGAACCAACAAGGGACCCAGTACTTC
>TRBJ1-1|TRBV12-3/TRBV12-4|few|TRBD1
CASSGGSGTVRDTEAFF
TGTGCCAGCAGTGGGGGTTCCGGGACAGTAAGGGACACTGAAGCTTTCTTT
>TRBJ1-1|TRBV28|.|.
CASSLLGQGTEAFF
TGTGCCAGCAGTTTATTGGGCCAGGGCACTGAAGCTTTCTTT
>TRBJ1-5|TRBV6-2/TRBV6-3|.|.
CASSYLELNQPQHF
TGTGCCAGCAGTTATCTAGAGTTGAATCAGCCCCAGCATTTT
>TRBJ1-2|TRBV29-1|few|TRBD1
CSVAGGDGYGYTF
TGCAGCGTTGCAGGGGGCGATGGGTATGGCTACACCTTC
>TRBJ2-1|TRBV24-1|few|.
CATSDGGIDEQFF
TGTGCCACCAGTGATGGGGGGATCGATGAGCAGTTCTTC
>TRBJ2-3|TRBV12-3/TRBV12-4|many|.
CASGRADTQYF
TGTGCCAGCGGTAGGGCAGATACGCAGTATTTT
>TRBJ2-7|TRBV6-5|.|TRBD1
CASNPGQGYEQYF
TGTGCCAGCAATCCGGGACAGGGGTACGAGCAGTACTTC
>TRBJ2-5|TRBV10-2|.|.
CASSKTMNQETQYF
TGCGCCAGCAGTAAAACCATGAACCAAGAGACCCAGTACTTC
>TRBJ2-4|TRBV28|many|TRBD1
CASSPGGGGKNIQYF
TGTGCCAGCAGTCCAGGGGGCGGTGGCAAAAACATTCAGTACTTC
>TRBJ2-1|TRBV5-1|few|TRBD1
CASSWDSRVSYNEQFF
TGCGCCAGCAGCTGGGACAGCAGGGTCTCCTACAATGAGCAGTTCTTC
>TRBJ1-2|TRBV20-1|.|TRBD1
CSATPTGTGYGHTF
TGCAGTGCTACCCCCACCGGGACAGGCTATGGCCACACCTTC
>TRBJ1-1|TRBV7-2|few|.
CASSPVGGYGTEAFF
TGTGCCAGCAGCCCAGTGGGGGGGTATGGGACTGAAGCTTTCTTT
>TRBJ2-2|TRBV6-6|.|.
CASSGQRNTGGLFF
TGTGCCAGCAGTGGACAGAGGAACACCGGGGGGCTGTTTTTT